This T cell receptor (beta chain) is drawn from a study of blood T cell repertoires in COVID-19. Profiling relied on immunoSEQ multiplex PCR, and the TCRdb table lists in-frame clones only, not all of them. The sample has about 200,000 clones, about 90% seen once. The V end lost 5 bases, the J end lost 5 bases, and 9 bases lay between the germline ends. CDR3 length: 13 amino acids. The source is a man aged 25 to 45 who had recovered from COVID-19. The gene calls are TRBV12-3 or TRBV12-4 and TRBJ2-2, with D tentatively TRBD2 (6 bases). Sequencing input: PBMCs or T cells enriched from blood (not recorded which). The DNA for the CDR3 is TGTGCCAGCAGTCCAGGGACTACCGGGGAGCTGTTTTTT. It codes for CASSPGTTGELFF.